This TCR beta chain was captured in a study of cytomegalovirus exposure and HLA in healthy donors. About the study: The 95 to 150 validation repertoires and the approximately 670 first-cohort repertoires shared a platform, a later analysis reported.

Produced via immunoSEQ multiplex PCR; TCRdb's table is partial and in-frame only. The data contain around 160,000 clones, around nine tenths of them seen just once; the ten biggest clones take up 2.5% to 3.5%. The CDR3 extends over 15 amino acids. Germline assignment: CDR1 MNHNS and CDR2 SASEGT. Trimming stripped 10 bases from V and 3 bases from J, with 19 bases between. The sequencing sample was made of PBMCs. The J gene is TRBJ1-5, the V gene TRBV6-1; unclear D gene. This clonotype was sampled from a man aged 18 to 29 in good health and CMV-seronegative. CDR3 loop: CAMDWQAFPNQPQHF. DNA for the CDR3: TGTGCCATGGACTGGCAGGCTTTCCCCAATCAGCCCCAGCATTTT.